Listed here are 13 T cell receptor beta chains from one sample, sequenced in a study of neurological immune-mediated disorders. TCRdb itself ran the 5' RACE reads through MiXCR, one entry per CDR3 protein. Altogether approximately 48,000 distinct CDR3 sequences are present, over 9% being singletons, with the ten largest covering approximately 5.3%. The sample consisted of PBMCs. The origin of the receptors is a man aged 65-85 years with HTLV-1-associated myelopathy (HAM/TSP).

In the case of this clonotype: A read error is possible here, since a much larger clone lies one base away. The CDR3 spells CSVEEGDAQYF. The CDR3 nucleotides are TGCAGCGTTGAAGAGGGAGACGCGCAGTACTTC. The chain recombines TRBV29-1 with TRBJ2-7; tentative D call: TRBD2 (5 bases). This CDR3 spans 11 amino acids. V gave up 0 bases and J gave up 9 bases, with 9 bases separating them. CDR1 and CDR2 (germline): SQVTM, ANQGSEA.

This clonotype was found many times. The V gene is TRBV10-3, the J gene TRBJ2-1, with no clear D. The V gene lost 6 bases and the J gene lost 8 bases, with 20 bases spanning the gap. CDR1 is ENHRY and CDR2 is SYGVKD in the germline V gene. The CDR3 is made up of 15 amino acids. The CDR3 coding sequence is TGTGCCATCAGAATATCACAAACGGGCACTTATGAGCAGTTCTTC. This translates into CAIRISQTGTYEQFF.

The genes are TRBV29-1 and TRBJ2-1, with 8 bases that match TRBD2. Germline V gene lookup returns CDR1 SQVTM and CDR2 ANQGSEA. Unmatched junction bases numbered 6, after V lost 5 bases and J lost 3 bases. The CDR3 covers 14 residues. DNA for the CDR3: TGCAGCGTTAGCGGGAGAAGGGACTACAATGAGCAGTTCTTC. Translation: CSVSGRRDYNEQFF.

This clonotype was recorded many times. Here the CDR3 reads CASSSRTVSYEQYF. The CDR3, as DNA: TGTGCCAGCAGTTCCCGGACGGTATCCTACGAGCAGTACTTC. This chain joins TRBV28 and TRBJ2-7; the D is unclear. Trimming stripped 4 bases from V and 1 base from J, with 11 bases between. Germline assignment: CDR1 MDHEN and CDR2 SYDVKM. The CDR3 sequence is 14 residues long.

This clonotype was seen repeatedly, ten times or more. The CDR3 protein is CASSLSAGIGEDTQYF. DNA for the CDR3: TGTGCCAGCAGCTTGTCCGCGGGAATAGGGGAAGATACGCAGTATTTT. The chain joins TRBV5-5 to TRBJ2-3; D is perhaps TRBD2 (6 bases). Trimming shortened V by 1 base and J by 5 bases, and 17 bases separated the two germline ends. This CDR3 spans 16 amino acids. Germline values: CDR1 SGHKS, CDR2 YYEKEE (reference sequence). The full variable domain, its missing parts supplied by reference TRBV5-5 and TRBJ2-3, is DAGVTQSPTHLIKTRGQQVTLRCSPISGHKSVSWYQQVLGQGPQFIFQYYEKEERGRGNFPDRFSARQFPNYSSELNVNALLLGDSALYLCASSLSAGIGEDTQYFGPGTRLTVL.

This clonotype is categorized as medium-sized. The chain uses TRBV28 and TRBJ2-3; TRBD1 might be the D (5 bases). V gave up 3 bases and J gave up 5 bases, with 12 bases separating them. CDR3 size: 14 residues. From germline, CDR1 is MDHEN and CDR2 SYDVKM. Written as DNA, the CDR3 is TGTGCCAGCAGTTTCAACAGGTTGGGAGATACGCAGTATTTT. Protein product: CASSFNRLGDTQYF.

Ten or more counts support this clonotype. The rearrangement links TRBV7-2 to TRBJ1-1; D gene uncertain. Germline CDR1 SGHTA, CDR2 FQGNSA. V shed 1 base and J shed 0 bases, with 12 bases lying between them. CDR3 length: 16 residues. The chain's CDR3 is CASSLGGRVMNTEAFF. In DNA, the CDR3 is TGTGCCAGCAGCTTAGGCGGCAGAGTCATGAACACTGAAGCTTTCTTT.

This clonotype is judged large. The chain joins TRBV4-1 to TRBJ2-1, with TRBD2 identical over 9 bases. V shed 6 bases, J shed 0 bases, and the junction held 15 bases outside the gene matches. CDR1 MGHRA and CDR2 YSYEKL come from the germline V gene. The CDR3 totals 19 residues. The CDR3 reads CASRNPLAGGKSSYNEQFF. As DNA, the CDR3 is TGCGCCAGCAGAAACCCCTTGGCGGGAGGGAAAAGCTCCTACAATGAGCAGTTCTTC.

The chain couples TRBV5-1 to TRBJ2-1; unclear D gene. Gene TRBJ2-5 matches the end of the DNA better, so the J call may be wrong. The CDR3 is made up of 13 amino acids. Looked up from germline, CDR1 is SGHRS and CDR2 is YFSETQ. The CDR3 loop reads CASATRPKETQYF. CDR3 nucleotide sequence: TGCGCCAGCGCCACAAGACCCAAAGAGACCCAGTACTTC.

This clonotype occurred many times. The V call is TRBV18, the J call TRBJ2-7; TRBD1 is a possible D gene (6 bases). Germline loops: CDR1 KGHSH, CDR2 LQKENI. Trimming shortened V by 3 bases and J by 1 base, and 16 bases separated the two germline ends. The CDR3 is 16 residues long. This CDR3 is CASSPQQGKRSYEQYF. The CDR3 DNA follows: TGTGCCAGCTCACCCCAACAGGGAAAAAGGTCCTACGAGCAGTACTTC.

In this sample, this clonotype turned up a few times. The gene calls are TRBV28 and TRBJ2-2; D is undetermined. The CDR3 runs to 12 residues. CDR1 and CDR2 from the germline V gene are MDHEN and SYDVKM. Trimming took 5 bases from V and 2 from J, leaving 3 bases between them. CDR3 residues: CASSLNTGELFF. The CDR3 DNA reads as TGTGCCAGCAGTCTAAACACCGGGGAGCTGTTTTTT.

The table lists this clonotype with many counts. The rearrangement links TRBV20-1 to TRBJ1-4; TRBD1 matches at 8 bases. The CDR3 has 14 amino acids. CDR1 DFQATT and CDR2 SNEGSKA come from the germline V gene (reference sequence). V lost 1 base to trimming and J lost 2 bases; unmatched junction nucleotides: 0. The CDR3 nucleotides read TGCAGTGCTAGAGGACAGGGGACTAATGAAAAACTGTTTTTT. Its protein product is CSARGQGTNEKLFF.

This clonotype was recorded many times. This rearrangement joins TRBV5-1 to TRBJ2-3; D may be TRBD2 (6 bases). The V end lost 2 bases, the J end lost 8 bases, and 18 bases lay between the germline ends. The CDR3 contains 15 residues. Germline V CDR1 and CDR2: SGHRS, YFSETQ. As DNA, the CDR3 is TGCGCCAGCAGCTTACCGGGAGAGGAATTGGGTACGCAGTATTTT. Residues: CASSLPGEELGTQYF.